The clone carrying this T cell receptor (beta chain) was recorded at least ten times. Its antigen is as yet unknown. Trimming took off 1 base at V and 7 bases at J, with 17 bases between the two ends. CDR3 length equals 15 residues. The germline gives CDR1 SGHRS, CDR2 YFSETQ. Each cDNA got a UMI-containing oligo ligated at its 3' end. The first PCR ran 3 to 5 cycles with an equimolar RC1.1 and RC1.2 beta primer mix. TCRdb fed the UMI-ligation and nested PCR reads into MiXCR, producing one record per CDR3 protein. The table records fewer than 50,000 distinct CDR3 sequences, roughly 10% of them present only once. This entry is derived from a study of quantifying T cell responses using KT2 cells. Study in general: cDNA was made from DNase-treated RNA using alpha and beta constant primers.

Whole-study findings and limits: Counts of KT2 alpha and beta sequences rose linearly with the number of KT2 cells added.

Unfractionated PBMC were spiked with known numbers of KT2 clone cells. The sequence was obtained from a human donor. The rearrangement uses TRBV5-1 and TRBJ2-5; D may be TRBD2 (5 bases). Material for sequencing was PBMCs spiked with cells of the T cell clone KT2. The chain's CDR3 is CASSLRSGPGVTQYF. The CDR3 region has the DNA TGCGCCAGCAGCTTGAGAAGCGGCCCCGGGGTGACCCAGTACTTC.